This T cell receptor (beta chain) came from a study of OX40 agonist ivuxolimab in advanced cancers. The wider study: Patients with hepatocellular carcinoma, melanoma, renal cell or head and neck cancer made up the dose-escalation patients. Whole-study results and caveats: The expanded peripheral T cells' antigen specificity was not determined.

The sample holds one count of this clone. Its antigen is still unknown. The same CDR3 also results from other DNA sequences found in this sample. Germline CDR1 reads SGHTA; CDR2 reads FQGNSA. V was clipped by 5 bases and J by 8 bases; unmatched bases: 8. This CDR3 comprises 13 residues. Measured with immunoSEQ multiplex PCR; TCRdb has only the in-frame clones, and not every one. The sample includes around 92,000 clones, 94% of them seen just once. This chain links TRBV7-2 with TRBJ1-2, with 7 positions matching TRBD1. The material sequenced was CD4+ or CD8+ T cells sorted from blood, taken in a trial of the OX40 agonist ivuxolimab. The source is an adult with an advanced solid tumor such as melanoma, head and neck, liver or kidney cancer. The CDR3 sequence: CASSEDRVGGYTF. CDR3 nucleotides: TGTGCCAGCAGCGAAGACAGGGTTGGGGGCTACACCTTC.